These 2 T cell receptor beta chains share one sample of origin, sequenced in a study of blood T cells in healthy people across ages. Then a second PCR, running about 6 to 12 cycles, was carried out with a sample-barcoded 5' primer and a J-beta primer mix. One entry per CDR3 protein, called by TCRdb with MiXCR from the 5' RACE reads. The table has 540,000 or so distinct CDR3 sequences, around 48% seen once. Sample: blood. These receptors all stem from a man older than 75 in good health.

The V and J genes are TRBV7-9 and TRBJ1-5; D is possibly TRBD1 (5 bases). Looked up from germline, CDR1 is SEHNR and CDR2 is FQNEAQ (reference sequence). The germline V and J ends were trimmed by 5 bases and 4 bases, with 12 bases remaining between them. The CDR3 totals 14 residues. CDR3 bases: TGTGCCAGCAGCCACTTGGGGGAAAATCAGCCCCAGCATTTT. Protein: CASSHLGENQPQHF. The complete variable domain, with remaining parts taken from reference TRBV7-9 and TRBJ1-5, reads DTGVSQNPRHKITKRGQNVTFRCDPISEHNRLYWYRQTLGQGPEFLTYFQNEAQLEKSRLLSDRFSAERPKGSFSTLEIQRTEQGDSAMYLCASSHLGENQPQHFGDGTRLSIL.

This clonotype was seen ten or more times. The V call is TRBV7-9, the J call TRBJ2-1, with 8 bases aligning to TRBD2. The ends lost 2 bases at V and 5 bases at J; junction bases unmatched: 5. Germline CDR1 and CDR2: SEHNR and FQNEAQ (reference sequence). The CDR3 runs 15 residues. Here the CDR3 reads CASSLRVAGHNEQFF. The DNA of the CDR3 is TGTGCCAGCAGCTTACGGGTAGCGGGGCACAATGAGCAGTTCTTC.